The 9 T cell receptor beta chains given below trace back to one sample, sequenced in a study of CD8 T cells in ankylosing spondylitis (dated by TCRdb to 2017 to 2019). Libraries were constructed by 5' RACE. The reads were generated on an Illumina HiSeq 2500. The raw public data were reprocessed by TCRdb itself: fastp quality trimming at Q25, MiXCR clonotype calling, in-frame beta chains only. Rows are unified per CDR3 protein, each entry keeping the most common DNA and genes. The sample table shows 240,000 or so distinct CDR3 sequences, and around 7.8% are seen once. Of the sample, over 6.5% falls within the top ten clones. Source material: blood, either unsorted or a sorted T cell fraction (not recorded which). The source is a male donor with ankylosing spondylitis or in good health (not recorded which).

Concerning this clonotype: This may be a read error, as it is one base from a much larger clone. The chain has TRBV7-2 and TRBJ2-2; TRBD2 agrees at 15 bases. Germline CDR1 is SGHTA and CDR2 is FQGNSA. J lost 5 bases, V lost 6 bases, and 1 base had no gene match. CDR3 length: 15 amino acids. DNA for the CDR3: TGTGCCAGCAGGGGGACTAGCGGGAGGACCGGGGAGCTGTTTTTT. Its translation: CASRGTSGRTGELFF.

Many counts were recorded for this clonotype. J is TRBJ2-7 and V is TRBV7-2, with unresolved D. Germline V gene data show CDR1 as SGHTA and CDR2 as FQGNSA. With 5 bases removed from V and 4 bases from J, the gap between germline ends came to 6 bases. The CDR3 sequence is 11 residues long. This CDR3 is CASSHTYEQYF. The CDR3 bases are TGTGCCAGCAGCCATACGTACGAGCAGTACTTC.

CDR3: CSVVTVTNGYTF. Here the CDR3 DNA reads TGCAGCGTTGTAACGGTAACTAATGGCTACACCTTC. The chain is built from TRBV29-1 and TRBJ1-2; D call uncertain. The CDR3 covers 12 residues. Between the trimmed V and J ends, which lost 4 bases and 6 bases, there was a span of 12 bases. CDR1 and CDR2 from the germline V gene are SQVTM and ANQGSEA.

The rearrangement uses TRBV7-3 and TRBJ2-1; tentatively, D is TRBD2 (6 bases). Germline loops: CDR1 SGHTA, CDR2 FQGTGA. Deletions cut 3 bases from V and 9 bases from J, with 18 bases between. The length of the CDR3 is 15 residues. CDR3 nucleotide sequence: TGTGCCAGCAGCTTCATAGCGGTGTCTTCGGGTGAGCAGTTCTTC. It is translated as CASSFIAVSSGEQFF.

This clonotype was counted ten times or more. The genes are TRBV7-9 and TRBJ2-1, with 7 bases matching TRBD2. The V gene end was trimmed by 2 bases and the J gene end by 2 bases; junction bases not matched to a gene: 3. The CDR3 runs 15 residues. Germline values: CDR1 SEHNR, CDR2 FQNEAQ (reference sequence). CDR3 amino acids: CASSLWRGTYNEQFF. The CDR3 DNA is TGTGCCAGCAGCTTATGGCGGGGGACCTACAATGAGCAGTTCTTC. The full variable domain, in which reference TRBV7-9 and TRBJ2-1 provide the parts outside the CDR3, is DTGVSQNPRHKITKRGQNVTFRCDPISEHNRLYWYRQTLGQGPEFLTYFQNEAQLEKSRLLSDRFSAERPKGSFSTLEIQRTEQGDSAMYLCASSLWRGTYNEQFFGPGTRLTVL.

This clonotype has at least ten counts. The chain carries TRBV11-1 and TRBJ2-1, with 12 bases matching TRBD2. This CDR3 has 14 residues. Trimming at V came to 3 bases and at J to 15 bases, leaving 9 bases not matched to a gene. Germline V gene sequence: CDR1 SGHAT, CDR2 FQDESV (reference sequence). The CDR3, as DNA: TGTGCCAGCAGCTTGGGGGGACTAGCGGGTGAAAGGTTCTTC. This encodes CASSLGGLAGERFF.

This clonotype was recorded at least ten times. The rearrangement joins TRBV29-1 to TRBJ2-5; no definite D call. CDR1 is SQVTM and CDR2 is ANQGSEA in the germline V gene. The CDR3 spans 12 residues. The V and J ends lost 5 bases and 4 bases respectively, with 11 bases between them. The CDR3 sequence: CSVRLSGETQYF. The DNA of the CDR3 is TGCAGCGTTCGCCTATCTGGAGAGACCCAGTACTTC.

This clonotype was detected ten times or more. The rearrangement links TRBV5-1 to TRBJ1-4; D is undetermined. V lost 2 bases and J 3 bases, leaving 8 bases between the germline ends. The CDR3 contains 14 residues. CDR1 and CDR2 from the germline V gene are SGHRS and YFSETQ. The CDR3 sequence: CASSFNRPNEKLFF. In DNA, the CDR3 is TGCGCCAGCAGCTTTAACAGACCTAATGAAAAACTGTTTTTT.

This clonotype appeared many times. This chain joins TRBV20-1 and TRBJ2-1; 9 nucleotides agree with TRBD2. Trimming removed 7 bases from V and 3 bases from J; junction bases left unmatched: 13. CDR3 length: 16 amino acids. Germline loops: CDR1 DFQATT, CDR2 SNEGSKA (reference sequence). The CDR3 nucleotides read TGCAGTGTTCAACTTCGGACTAGCGATAACTACAATGAGCAGTTCTTC. Protein product: CSVQLRTSDNYNEQFF.